The clone carrying this TCR beta chain has more than one count but fewer than ten. The sample belongs to a study of T-cell memory formation after mild COVID-19. Turning to the study itself: Largely donor-specific TCR clusters were found.

Germline-derived CDR1 and CDR2 are MNHEY and SVGAGI. Trimming removed 4 bases at V and 2 bases at J, with 12 bases between. There are 16 residues in the CDR3. Each CDR3 protein is one row after TCRdb ran MiXCR on the 5' RACE reads. The sample lists tens of thousands of distinct CDR3 sequences; roughly an eighth were seen once. V gene TRBV6-5 combines with J gene TRBJ2-6; perhaps TRBD1 as D (7 bases). The sample comprised PBMCs or a T cell subset sorted from them (not recorded which). This clonotype originated in a man aged 18 to 29 who had mild COVID-19 (a few samples of this study predate the infection). Cell type and time point are not known. CDR3: CASSSSRGAGANVLTF. The CDR3 bases are TGTGCCAGCAGTTCTTCCAGGGGGGCTGGGGCCAACGTCCTGACTTTC.